These 20 T cell receptor beta chains came from one sample sequenced in a study of OX40 agonist ivuxolimab in advanced cancers. Libraries were prepared by immunoSEQ multiplex PCR; TCRdb keeps only in-frame clonotypes and omits some of them. The data contain roughly 38,000 clones, about 70% of them seen just once; the ten biggest clones take up approximately 18%. Sample: CD4+ or CD8+ T cells sorted from blood, taken in a trial of the OX40 agonist ivuxolimab. These receptors originate from an adult with an advanced solid tumor such as melanoma, head and neck, liver or kidney cancer.

This clone has ten or more counts. The CDR3 sequence: CASRRIAGRGEAFF. CDR3 coding DNA: TGTGCCAGCCGAAGGATTGCGGGGCGGGGTGAAGCTTTCTTT. This chain connects TRBV2 to TRBJ1-1, with a weak D call TRBD1 (5 bases). The CDR3 extends over 14 amino acids. V gave up 8 bases and J gave up 7 bases, with 20 bases separating them. Germline V lookup: CDR1 SNHLY, CDR2 FYNNEI.

The genes are TRBV11-2 and TRBJ1-5; D call uncertain. This CDR3 spans 17 amino acids. Between the trimmed V and J ends, which lost 1 base and 0 bases, there was a span of 13 bases. CDR1 is SGHAT, CDR2 FQNNGV, per germline. DNA for the CDR3: TGTGCCAGCAGCTTAGCGTTATCCCAGGATAGCAATCAGCCCCAGCATTTT. Translating it yields CASSLALSQDSNQPQHF.

The chain joins TRBV19 to TRBJ2-7; D may be TRBD2 (6 bases). This CDR3 region has 16 residues. Germline V gene sequence: CDR1 LNHDA, CDR2 SQIVND (reference sequence). V lost 5 bases and J 0 bases, leaving 17 bases between the germline ends. The CDR3 loop reads CASSLSGGASSYEQYF. As DNA, the CDR3 is TGTGCCAGTAGTCTGTCGGGCGGGGCTAGCTCCTACGAGCAGTACTTC.

The chain is built from TRBV6-1 and TRBJ1-6; no reliable D call. This CDR3 spans 16 amino acids. V shed 3 bases and J shed 7 bases, with 16 bases lying between them. Per the germline V gene, CDR1 is MNHNS and CDR2 is SASEGT. The DNA of the CDR3 is TGTGCCAGCAGTGACGACACCTCAAGGATGAATTCACCCCTCCACTTT. Its translation is CASSDDTSRMNSPLHF.

The rearrangement uses TRBV18 and TRBJ2-1; D perhaps matches TRBD1 (5 bases). This CDR3 comprises 15 residues. CDR1 is KGHSH and CDR2 is LQKENI in the germline V gene. V dropped 0 bases and J dropped 8 bases, with 14 bases sitting between them. CDR3 loop: CASSPPGDKGHEQFF. The DNA for the CDR3 is TGTGCCAGCTCACCACCGGGTGATAAGGGGCATGAGCAGTTCTTC.

The V call is TRBV6-6, the J call TRBJ2-5, with TRBD2 matching 10 bases. The length of the CDR3 is 16 residues. Germline V gene sequence: CDR1 MNHNY, CDR2 SVGAGI (reference sequence). Trimming cost V 6 bases and J 1 base; bases outside gene matches: 8. The DNA for the CDR3 is TGTGCCAGCAGAAACACTCGGACTAGCGGCCAAGAGACCCAGTACTTC. Amino acids: CASRNTRTSGQETQYF.

V and J are TRBV28 and TRBJ2-1; 12 bases line up with TRBD2. In germline, CDR1 is MDHEN, CDR2 SYDVKM. The CDR3 sequence is 20 residues long. The V gene end was trimmed by 2 bases and the J gene end by 5 bases; junction bases not matched to a gene: 16. As DNA, the CDR3 is TGTGCCAGCAGTTTAGACCCACCGTGGCTAGCGGGGGGGCTAGACAATGAGCAGTTCTTC. Amino acids: CASSLDPPWLAGGLDNEQFF.

This clone came up a few times. The rearrangement links TRBV25-1 to TRBJ1-1, with D possibly being TRBD1 (5 bases). CDR1 is MGHDK, CDR2 SYGVNS, per germline. V lost 8 bases, J lost 4 bases, and 14 bases lay in between. The CDR3 loop spans 13 amino acids. For the CDR3, the DNA is TGTGCCAGCGCAGGGCGGGGGGGCACTGAAGCTTTCTTT. Protein: CASAGRGGTEAFF.

The chain couples TRBV27 to TRBJ1-2, with D perhaps matching TRBD1 (5 bases). CDR1 and CDR2 from the germline V gene are MNHEY and SMNVEV (reference sequence). The V end lost 6 bases, the J end lost 4 bases, and 15 bases lay between the germline ends. The CDR3 sequence is 14 residues long. CDR3 nucleotide sequence: TGTGCCAGCAGGGGACTGGGACTGGGCTATGGCTACACCTTC. Translating gives CASRGLGLGYGYTF.

The chain couples TRBV5-1 to TRBJ2-1, with TRBD1 identical over 9 bases. This CDR3 has 15 residues. V gave up 4 bases and J gave up 7 bases; unmatched junction bases: 9. The germline CDR1 and CDR2 sequences are SGHRS and YFSETQ. CDR3 DNA: TGCGCCAGCAGCCCCGCTGGGACAGGGAAGAATGAGCAGTTCTTC. The encoded protein is CASSPAGTGKNEQFF. Full variable domain (outside the CDR3, taken from reference TRBV5-1 and TRBJ2-1): KAGVTQTPRYLIKTRGQQVTLSCSPISGHRSVSWYQQTPGQGLQFLFEYFSETQRNKGNFPGRFSGRQFSNSRSEMNVSTLELGDSALYLCASSPAGTGKNEQFFGPGTRLTVL.

This chain uses TRBV29-1 with TRBJ1-4, with 7 positions matching TRBD1. From germline, CDR1 is SQVTM and CDR2 ANQGSEA. J gave up 5 bases and V 8 bases, and 11 bases lay outside the gene matches. The CDR3 length is 14 residues. CDR3 sequence: CSPARTGKNEKLFF. The CDR3, as DNA: TGCAGCCCCGCCCGGACAGGAAAGAATGAAAAACTGTTTTTT.

This chain links TRBV7-9 with TRBJ2-5; D call uncertain. The V and J ends lost 4 bases and 5 bases respectively, with 14 bases between them. The CDR3 totals 14 residues. Germline CDR1 SEHNR, CDR2 FQNEAQ (reference sequence). The CDR3 DNA follows: TGTGCCAGCAGCTCTTCTCGTGGGCGGGAGACCCAGTACTTC. The encoded protein is CASSSSRGRETQYF.

The chain links TRBV5-8 to TRBJ1-1; a weak D match, TRBD1 (5 bases). Germline lookup yields CDR1 SGHTS and CDR2 YDEGEE. The CDR3 length is 16 residues. Trimming cost V 2 bases and J 1 base, with 15 bases left between them. The CDR3 DNA reads as TGTGCCAGCAGCTTTGTCGGGACGAAGAGGAACACTGAAGCTTTCTTT. Its translation is CASSFVGTKRNTEAFF.

This chain uses TRBV21-1 with TRBJ1-1; the table calls TRBD1, which could not be checked here. TRBV21-1 is designated a pseudogene. The CDR3 spans 13 residues. CDR3 protein: CASSTQGQTEAFF. CDR3 in DNA: TGTGCCAGCAGCACCCAGGGACAGACCGAAGCTTTCTTT.

V gene TRBV5-1 combines with J gene TRBJ2-3; D ambiguous. V lost 0 bases, J lost 7 bases, and 9 bases lay in between. The CDR3 runs to 13 residues. Germline V CDR1 and CDR2: SGHRS, YFSETQ. In DNA form, the CDR3 reads TGCGCCAGCAGCTTGGCAGGACCTTATACGCAGTATTTT. Amino acids: CASSLAGPYTQYF.

V gene TRBV7-8 combines with J gene TRBJ1-1; TRBD1 might be the D (5 bases). Between the trimmed V and J ends, which lost 4 bases and 4 bases, there was a span of 19 bases. Per germline, CDR1 SGHVS and CDR2 FQNEAQ. The CDR3 runs 16 residues. CDR3 in amino acids: CASSSRGGFGITEAFF. For the CDR3, the DNA is TGTGCCAGCAGCTCTCGGGGGGGTTTCGGGATCACTGAAGCTTTCTTT.

The genes are TRBV5-1 and TRBJ2-5, with TRBD1 matching over 9 bases. CDR3 length equals 15 residues. Unmatched junction bases numbered 9, after V lost 4 bases and J lost 5 bases. CDR1 and CDR2 from the germline V gene are SGHRS and YFSETQ. The CDR3 DNA sequence: TGCGCCAGCAGCGCTGGGACAGGGCGGGGGGAGACCCAGTACTTC. It codes for CASSAGTGRGETQYF.

This clone is a singleton in its sample. The chain combines TRBV9 with TRBJ2-5; possibly TRBD2 for D (5 bases). The CDR3 extends over 15 amino acids. Per the germline V gene, CDR1 is SGDLS and CDR2 is YYNGEE. With 3 bases removed from V and 4 bases from J, the gap between germline ends came to 16 bases. The CDR3: CASSAQYYGGETQYF. As DNA, the CDR3 is TGTGCCAGCAGCGCTCAATACTACGGAGGAGAGACCCAGTACTTC.

The rearrangement links TRBV19 to TRBJ1-5; tentative D call: TRBD1 (5 bases). Trimming removed 4 bases at V and 4 bases at J, with 14 bases between. The CDR3 runs to 15 residues. Germline values: CDR1 LNHDA, CDR2 SQIVND (reference sequence). CDR3 sequence: CASSTLKGWNQPQHF. DNA for the CDR3: TGTGCCAGTAGTACCCTGAAGGGGTGGAATCAGCCCCAGCATTTT.

V and J are TRBV15 and TRBJ2-5; D unresolved. The CDR3 is 12 amino acids. V was shortened by 0 bases and J by 5 bases, with 4 bases between the two germline ends. In germline, CDR1 is LNHNV, CDR2 YYDKDF (reference sequence). CDR3 DNA sequence: TGTGCCACCAGCAGAGATCGGGAGACCCAGTACTTC. This gives the protein CATSRDRETQYF. Using reference TRBV15 and TRBJ2-5 for the parts outside the CDR3, the full variable domain is DAMVIQNPRYQVTQFGKPVTLSCSQTLNHNVMYWYQQKSSQAPKLLFHYYDKDFNNEADTPDNFQSRRPNTSFCFLDIRSPGLGDTAMYLCATSRDRETQYFGPGTRLLVL.